Below are 29 T cell receptor beta chains sequenced from a single sample in a study of Ad26.COV2.S vaccination and SARS-CoV-2 variants (dated by TCRdb to the early 2020s). In the paper's terms, the treatment or condition label means: roughly 18 received Ad26.COV2.S at low or high dose, single or two shots; about 5 received placebo; per-sample allocation not given. Repertoires of vaccine and placebo recipients were sequenced from samples taken on day 63 after the first injection. Libraries were prepared through the immunoSEQ multiplex PCR assay. The clones in this table, taken by TCRdb from immuneACCESS, are in-frame only. Not every clone is retained; where verified, under half of the shortfall comes from an unresolved V gene, and the cause of the rest is unknown. In all, the sample holds some 640,000 clones, and 70% to 90% of those were seen once. The ten largest clonotypes hold about 1.5% of the sample.

The material was peripheral blood, obtained in a trial of Ad26.COV2.S vaccine versus placebo. Source of these receptors: a person between 18 and 65 years old who received the Ad26.COV2.S COVID-19 vaccine or a placebo.

The J gene is TRBJ2-5, the V gene TRBV12-2. TRBV12-2 corresponds to a pseudogene. CDR3 size: 18 residues. CDR3 amino acids: CASRLGSMVEEGVETQYF. CDR3 nucleotides: TGTGCAAGTCGCTTAGGTTCAATGGTGGAGGAGGGGGTTGAGACCCAGTACTTC.

The chain is built from TRBV18 and TRBJ2-1, with 10 positions matching TRBD1. The V gene end was trimmed by 4 bases and the J gene end by 1 base; junction bases not matched to a gene: 4. From germline, CDR1 is KGHSH and CDR2 LQKENI. This CDR3 contains 16 residues. The CDR3, as DNA: TGTGCCAGCTCACTATGGACAGGGGGTTCCTACAATGAGCAGTTCTTC. This translates into CASSLWTGGSYNEQFF.

The chain links TRBV10-3 to TRBJ2-3, with TRBD2 matching over 11 bases. CDR1 ENHRY and CDR2 SYGVKD come from the germline V gene. The CDR3 totals 14 residues. V dropped 11 bases and J dropped 1; count of bases not matched to a gene: 5. CDR3 loop: CASSGGYGTDTQYF. The CDR3 region has the DNA TGTGCCTCTAGCGGGGGGTACGGCACAGATACGCAGTATTTT.

The gene calls are TRBV12-3 or TRBV12-4 and TRBJ1-2; a weak D match, TRBD1 (5 bases). With 3 bases removed from V and 2 bases from J, the gap between germline ends came to 7 bases. The CDR3 spans 13 residues. The CDR3 DNA sequence: TGTGCCAGCAGTTTGTGGGGGAACTATGGCTACACCTTC. Its translation is CASSLWGNYGYTF.

The V and J genes are TRBV10-3 and TRBJ1-1; D uncertain. V was clipped by 7 bases and J by 7 bases, with 13 bases between them. The CDR3 covers 12 residues. Per germline, CDR1 ENHRY and CDR2 SYGVKD. CDR3 coding DNA: TGTGCCATCACCTCCGACGGACGTGAAGCTTTCTTT. It translates to CAITSDGREAFF.

V gene TRBV7-8 combines with J gene TRBJ1-4, with no clear D. V dropped 5 bases and J dropped 2 bases, with 12 bases sitting between them. This CDR3 has 15 amino acids. The germline gives CDR1 SGHVS, CDR2 FQNEAQ. CDR3 amino acids: CASSPRDGTNEKLFF. Written as DNA, the CDR3 is TGTGCCAGCAGCCCCAGAGACGGGACTAATGAAAAACTGTTTTTT. The full variable domain, its missing parts supplied by reference TRBV7-8 and TRBJ1-4, is GAGVSQSPRYKVAKRGQDVALRCDPISGHVSLFWYQQALGQGPEFLTYFQNEAQLDKSGLPSDRFFAERPEGSVSTLKIQRTQQEDSAVYLCASSPRDGTNEKLFFGSGTQLSVL.

In its sample, this clone was seen once. The chain employs TRBV30 and TRBJ1-1, with D tentatively TRBD1 (6 bases). CDR3 size: 14 residues. Trimming cost V 4 bases and J 6 bases, with 18 bases left between them. Per the germline V gene, CDR1 is GTSNPN and CDR2 is SVGIG (reference sequence). In DNA, the CDR3 is TGTGCCTGGACCGAGAGGGGGGGGATTCCTGAAGCTTTCTTT. This gives the protein CAWTERGGIPEAFF.

The chain has TRBV18 and TRBJ1-1; TRBD1 matches 9 bases. V shed 5 bases, J shed 6 bases, and the junction held 1 base outside the gene matches. From germline, CDR1 is KGHSH and CDR2 LQKENI. The CDR3 has 12 amino acids. CDR3 sequence: CASSTGGPEAFF. DNA for the CDR3: TGTGCCAGCTCAACAGGGGGCCCTGAAGCTTTCTTT.

The chain carries TRBV19 and TRBJ1-5; 8 positions agree with TRBD1. CDR1 is LNHDA and CDR2 is SQIVND in the germline V gene (reference sequence). This CDR3 is 16 amino acids long. The J segment lost 0 bases and the V segment lost 7 bases, leaving 8 bases of the junction unmatched. The CDR3 sequence: CASTGQGPYSNQPQHF. The DNA for the CDR3 is TGTGCCAGTACCGGACAGGGCCCATATAGCAATCAGCCCCAGCATTTT.

V and J are TRBV5-6 and TRBJ2-3, with 9 bases fitting TRBD1. Germline V CDR1 and CDR2: SGHDT, YYEEEE. The CDR3 is made up of 15 amino acids. Germline trimming cut 4 bases from V and 1 base from J; bases unmatched to any gene: 4. The CDR3 DNA reads as TGTGCCAGCAGCCCGCGGACAGGGGGCACAGATACGCAGTATTTT. Protein sequence: CASSPRTGGTDTQYF.

This chain uses TRBV11-2 with TRBJ2-1; 13 bases match TRBD2. CDR1 and CDR2 from the germline V gene are SGHAT and FQNNGV. With 6 bases clipped from V and 6 bases from J, the junction kept 5 bases outside the gene matches. The CDR3 length is 15 residues. The CDR3 nucleotides are TGTGCCAGCAGAAGCGGACTAGCGGGAGTCAATGAGCAGTTCTTC. It encodes CASRSGLAGVNEQFF. The full variable domain, rest sourced from reference TRBV11-2 and TRBJ2-1, is EAGVAQSPRYKIIEKRQSVAFWCNPISGHATLYWYQQILGQGPKLLIQFQNNGVVDDSQLPKDRFSAERLKGVDSTLKIQPAKLEDSAVYLCASRSGLAGVNEQFFGPGTRLTVL.

V is TRBV14 and J is TRBJ1-1; no clear D. The CDR3 length is 13 residues. Germline V lookup: CDR1 SGHDN, CDR2 FVKESK. Trimming shortened V by 6 bases and J by 6 bases, and 14 bases separated the two germline ends. Here the CDR3 reads CASSPQWRAEAFF. CDR3 DNA: TGTGCCAGCAGTCCCCAGTGGAGGGCTGAAGCTTTCTTT.

This clone has just a few counts. This chain links TRBV5-4 with TRBJ1-1, with D perhaps TRBD1 (5 bases). CDR3 length: 13 amino acids. V shed 4 bases and J shed 5 bases, with 12 bases lying between them. CDR1 is SGHNT, CDR2 YYREEE, per germline (reference sequence). The CDR3 DNA is TGTGCCAGCAGCCCCCAGAGGGGTACTGAAGCTTTCTTT. Its protein is CASSPQRGTEAFF.

This sequence joins TRBV30 and TRBJ1-4, with no clear D. The CDR3 is 14 residues long. Germline CDR1 GTSNPN, CDR2 SVGIG (reference sequence). Trimming stripped 2 bases from V and 0 bases from J, with 7 bases between. CDR3 bases: TGTGCCTGGAGTAAAAGAGCAACTAATGAAAAACTGTTTTTT. Its protein product is CAWSKRATNEKLFF.

This chain links TRBV1 with TRBJ2-7; the table gives TRBD1 as D, unverified against the DNA. TRBV1 is termed a pseudogene. This CDR3 spans 17 amino acids. The CDR3 loop is CTSSRSLETGSSYEQYF. The CDR3 DNA reads TGCACCAGCAGCCGATCTTTGGAGACAGGGAGCTCCTACGAGCAGTACTTC.

The rearrangement uses TRBV10-3 and TRBJ2-1, with TRBD1 matching over 9 bases. Germline lookup yields CDR1 ENHRY and CDR2 SYGVKD. CDR3 length equals 15 residues. V trimming: 2 bases; J trimming: 5 bases; junction bases outside the gene matches: 4. The CDR3 region has the DNA TGTGCCATCAGTGAGAACGGACAGGGGAACAATGAGCAGTTCTTC. It yields the protein CAISENGQGNNEQFF.

CDR3: CASSTQGANQPQHF. The CDR3 coding sequence is TGTGCCAGCAGTACCCAGGGGGCGAATCAGCCCCAGCATTTT. The chain uses TRBV6-5 and TRBJ1-5; 8 bases match TRBD1. V shed 5 bases, J shed 4 bases, and the junction held 4 bases outside the gene matches. The germline V gene encodes CDR1 MNHEY and CDR2 SVGAGI. This CDR3 region has 14 residues.

This chain connects TRBV10-3 to TRBJ2-1; 9 positions agree with TRBD1. From germline, CDR1 is ENHRY and CDR2 SYGVKD. J gave up 6 bases and V 6 bases, and 12 bases lay outside the gene matches. There are 16 residues in the CDR3. The CDR3 nucleotides read TGTGCCATCAGAGCGGGACAGACAGGGGGAACCAATGAGCAGTTCTTC. This codes for CAIRAGQTGGTNEQFF.

The chain recombines TRBV4-1 with TRBJ2-4, with 7 positions matching TRBD1. V lost 0 bases and J lost 2; bases outside the gene matches: 4. Germline CDR1 is MGHRA and CDR2 is YSYEKL. The CDR3 is 16 amino acids. CDR3 loop: CASSQDNRGTKNIQYF. The DNA of the CDR3 is TGCGCCAGCAGCCAAGATAACAGGGGAACCAAAAACATTCAGTACTTC.

This clone appeared once. The chain links TRBV3-1 (or the pseudogene TRBV3-2) to TRBJ2-7; 8 bases are a match to TRBD1. The V gene's germline CDR1 is LGHDT and CDR2 YNNKEL (reference sequence). After removal of 3 bases from V and 6 bases from J, the junction contained 1 base not matched to a gene. This CDR3 contains 12 residues. CDR3 sequence reads: CASSQTGAEQYF. The CDR3 DNA sequence: TGTGCCAGCAGCCAGACAGGGGCCGAGCAGTACTTC.

The chain has TRBV27 and TRBJ2-4; D uncertain. Germline CDR1 is MNHEY and CDR2 is SMNVEV (reference sequence). This CDR3 region has 16 residues. Trimming pared 0 bases from V and 0 bases from J, leaving 9 bases between. Here the CDR3 reads CASSLSFSLAKNIQYF. CDR3 DNA: TGTGCCAGCAGTTTATCTTTTTCGCTAGCCAAAAACATTCAGTACTTC.

The gene calls are TRBV3-1 (or the pseudogene TRBV3-2) and TRBJ2-6; D remains ambiguous. Germline V lookup: CDR1 LGHDT, CDR2 YNNKEL (reference sequence). There are 14 residues in the CDR3. V dropped 7 bases and J dropped 3 bases, with 10 bases sitting between them. For the CDR3, the DNA is TGTGCCAGCACGAAGGGCATTGGGGCCAACGTCCTGACTTTC. This gives the protein CASTKGIGANVLTF.

The genes are TRBV5-6 and TRBJ2-7; the D gene could be TRBD1 or TRBD2 (5 bases each). V gave up 0 bases and J gave up 6 bases, with 7 bases separating them. The CDR3 is made up of 12 amino acids. Germline CDR1 SGHDT, CDR2 YYEEEE. The CDR3 protein is CASSLAGTEQYF. The CDR3, as DNA: TGTGCCAGCAGCTTGGCAGGGACCGAGCAGTACTTC. The full variable domain, rest sourced from reference TRBV5-6 and TRBJ2-7, is DAGVTQSPTHLIKTRGQQVTLRCSPKSGHDTVSWYQQALGQGPQFIFQYYEEEERQRGNFPDRFSGHQFPNYSSELNVNALLLGDSALYLCASSLAGTEQYFGPGTRLTVT.

This clone has just one count. This sequence joins TRBV7-2 and TRBJ2-7, with 7 bases aligning to TRBD1. V shed 3 bases and J 3 bases; nucleotides not matched to a gene: 5. The CDR3 sequence is 14 residues long. The germline V gene encodes CDR1 SGHTA and CDR2 FQGNSA. CDR3 sequence (DNA): TGTGCCAGCAGCTTTACAGGGGTCCTCTACGAGCAGTACTTC. Its translation is CASSFTGVLYEQYF. Complete variable domain (other parts from reference TRBV7-2 and TRBJ2-7): GAGVSQSPSNKVTEKGKDVELRCDPISGHTALYWYRQSLGQGLEFLIYFQGNSAPDKSGLPSDRFSAERTGGSVSTLTIQRTQQEDSAVYLCASSFTGVLYEQYFGPGTRLTVT.

The chain uses TRBV18 and TRBJ2-2; 7 bases align to TRBD1. The V segment lost 6 bases and the J segment 1 base; nucleotides outside the gene matches: 5. CDR3 length: 15 amino acids. CDR1 and CDR2 from the germline V gene are KGHSH and LQKENI. The DNA of the CDR3 is TGTGCCAGCTCCGAACGACAGGGGAACACCGGGGAGCTGTTTTTT. It yields the protein CASSERQGNTGELFF.

The chain links TRBV6-5 to TRBJ1-2; D might be TRBD1 (5 bases). This CDR3 comprises 14 residues. Per the germline V gene, CDR1 is MNHEY and CDR2 is SVGAGI. V lost 2 bases and J lost 2, with 9 bases in between. CDR3: CASSYQGWNYGYTF. For the CDR3, the DNA is TGTGCCAGCAGTTACCAGGGTTGGAACTATGGCTACACCTTC.

This chain connects TRBV9 to TRBJ1-2; D not certain. CDR1 and CDR2 from the germline V gene are SGDLS and YYNGEE. The CDR3 runs to 14 residues. V lost 0 bases to trimming and J lost 4 bases, with 10 bases between them. The CDR3: CASSVGSEPYGYTF. The CDR3 coding sequence is TGTGCCAGCAGCGTAGGGTCCGAGCCCTATGGCTACACCTTC.

The rearrangement joins TRBV3-1 (or the pseudogene TRBV3-2) to TRBJ2-4; D possibly uses TRBD1 or TRBD2 (5 bases each). V was trimmed by 5 bases and J by 8 bases, leaving 13 bases between them. This CDR3 is 13 amino acids long. Germline values: CDR1 LGHDT, CDR2 YNNKEL (reference sequence). The CDR3: CASSAGRVDIQYF. The CDR3 DNA is TGTGCCAGCAGCGCGGGCAGGGTCGACATTCAGTACTTC.

The chain is built from TRBV19 and TRBJ2-5; 10 bases are shared with TRBD1. CDR3 size: 15 residues. J lost 7 bases, V lost 2 bases, and 7 bases had no gene match. CDR1 LNHDA and CDR2 SQIVND come from the germline V gene (reference sequence). The CDR3 is CASSIMGQGSPTQYF. The CDR3 DNA reads TGTGCCAGTAGTATAATGGGACAGGGGTCCCCGACCCAGTACTTC. Full variable domain (remainder filled in from reference TRBV19 and TRBJ2-5): DGGITQSPKYLFRKEGQNVTLSCEQNLNHDAMYWYRQDPGQGLRLIYYSQIVNDFQKGDIAEGYSVSREKKESFPLTVTSAQKNPTAFYLCASSIMGQGSPTQYFGPGTRLLVL.